This TCR beta chain emerged from a study of patients and donors after allogeneic stem cell transplantation. Per germline, CDR1 SGHRS and CDR2 YFSETQ. The CDR3 has 12 residues. Between the trimmed V and J ends, which lost 3 bases and 0 bases, there was a span of 3 bases. MiXCR was run by TCRdb on the RT-PCR reads, yielding one entry per CDR3 protein. The sample includes about 72,000 distinct CDR3 sequences, around 27% of them seen just once. This chain joins TRBV5-1 and TRBJ2-5; D remains ambiguous. Material: blood, either unsorted or a sorted T cell fraction (not recorded which). The TCR originated in a human donor who was either an allogeneic HSCT recipient or a stem cell or donor lymphocyte infusion donor (not recorded which). It is not recorded whose cells these are; they may come from a transplant donor. As DNA, the CDR3 is TGCGCCAGCAGCTCAAACCAAGAGACCCAGTACTTC. Protein sequence: CASSSNQETQYF.